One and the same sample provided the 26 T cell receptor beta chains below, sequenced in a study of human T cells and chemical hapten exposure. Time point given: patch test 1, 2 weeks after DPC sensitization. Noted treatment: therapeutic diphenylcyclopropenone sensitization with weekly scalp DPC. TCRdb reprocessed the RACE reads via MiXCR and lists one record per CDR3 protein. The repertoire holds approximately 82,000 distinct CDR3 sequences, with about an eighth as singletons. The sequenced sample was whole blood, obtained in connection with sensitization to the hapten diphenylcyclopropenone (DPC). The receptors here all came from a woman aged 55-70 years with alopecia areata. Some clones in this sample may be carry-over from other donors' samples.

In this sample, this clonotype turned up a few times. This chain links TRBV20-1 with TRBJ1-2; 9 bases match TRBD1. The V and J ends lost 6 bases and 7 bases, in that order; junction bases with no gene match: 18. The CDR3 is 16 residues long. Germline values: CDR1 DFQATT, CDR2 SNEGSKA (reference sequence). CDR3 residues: CSALNSPGQGYGGYTF. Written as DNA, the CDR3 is TGCAGTGCCTTAAACTCTCCGGGACAGGGTTATGGTGGCTACACCTTC.

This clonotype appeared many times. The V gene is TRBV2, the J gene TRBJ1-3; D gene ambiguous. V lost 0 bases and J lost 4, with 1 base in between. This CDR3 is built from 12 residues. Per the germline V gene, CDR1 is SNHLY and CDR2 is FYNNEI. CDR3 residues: CASSEAGNTIYF. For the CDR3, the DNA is TGTGCCAGCAGTGAAGCAGGAAACACCATATATTTT. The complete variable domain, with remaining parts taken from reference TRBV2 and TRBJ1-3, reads EPEVTQTPSHQVTQMGQEVILRCVPISNHLYFYWYRQILGQKVEFLVSFYNNEISEKSEIFDDQFSVERPDGSNFTLKIRSTKLEDSAMYFCASSEAGNTIYFGEGSWLTVV.

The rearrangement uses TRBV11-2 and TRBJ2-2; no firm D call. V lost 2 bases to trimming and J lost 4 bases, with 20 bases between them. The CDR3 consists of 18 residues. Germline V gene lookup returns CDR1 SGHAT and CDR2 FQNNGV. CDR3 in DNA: TGTGCCAGCAGCTTACCCAATTTTCTCCTACCACGCACCGGGGAGCTGTTTTTT. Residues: CASSLPNFLLPRTGELFF.

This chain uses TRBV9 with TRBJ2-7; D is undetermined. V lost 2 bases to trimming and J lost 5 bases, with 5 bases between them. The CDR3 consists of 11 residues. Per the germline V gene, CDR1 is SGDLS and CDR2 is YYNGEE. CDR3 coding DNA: TGTGCCAGCAGCGTCGGCCACGAGCAGTACTTC. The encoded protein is CASSVGHEQYF. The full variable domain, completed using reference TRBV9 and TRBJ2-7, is DSGVTQTPKHLITATGQRVTLRCSPRSGDLSVYWYQQSLDQGLQFLIQYYNGEERAKGNILERFSAQQFPDLHSELNLSSLELGDSALYFCASSVGHEQYFGPGTRLTVT.

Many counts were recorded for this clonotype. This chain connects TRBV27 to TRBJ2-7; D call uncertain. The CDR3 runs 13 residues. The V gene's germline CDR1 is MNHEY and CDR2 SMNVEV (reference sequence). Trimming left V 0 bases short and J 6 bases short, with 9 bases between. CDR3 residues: CASSLSYGREQYF. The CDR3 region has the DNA TGTGCCAGCAGTTTATCTTATGGGCGCGAGCAGTACTTC.

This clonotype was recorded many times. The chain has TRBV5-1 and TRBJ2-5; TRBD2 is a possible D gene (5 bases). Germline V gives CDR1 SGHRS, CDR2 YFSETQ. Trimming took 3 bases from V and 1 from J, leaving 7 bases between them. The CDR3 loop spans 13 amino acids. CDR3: CASSSDFQETQYF. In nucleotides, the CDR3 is TGCGCCAGCAGCTCGGACTTCCAAGAGACCCAGTACTTC.

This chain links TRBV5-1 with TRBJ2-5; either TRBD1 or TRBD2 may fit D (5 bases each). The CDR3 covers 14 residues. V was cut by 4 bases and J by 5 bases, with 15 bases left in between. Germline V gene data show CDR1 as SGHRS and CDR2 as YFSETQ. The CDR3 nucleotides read TGCGCCAGCAGCAGATCGGGGCCGGGGGAGACCCAGTACTTC. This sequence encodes CASSRSGPGETQYF.

The CDR3 coding sequence is TGTGCCAGCAGCCAGAGGACTAGCGGTAGTACGCAGTATTTT. Translation gives CASSQRTSGSTQYF. The rearrangement uses TRBV3-1 and TRBJ2-3, with 10 nucleotides matching TRBD2. This CDR3 spans 14 amino acids. V trimming: 3 bases; J trimming: 8 bases; junction bases outside the gene matches: 5. The germline CDR1 and CDR2 sequences are LGHDT and YNNKEL (reference sequence).

CDR3 amino acids: CASSWSSYEQYF. The CDR3, as DNA: TGTGCCAGCAGTTGGAGCTCCTACGAGCAGTACTTC. The chain joins TRBV12-3 or TRBV12-4 to TRBJ2-7, with D unresolved. This CDR3 region has 12 residues. Trimming took off 4 bases at V and 0 bases at J, with 4 bases between the two ends.

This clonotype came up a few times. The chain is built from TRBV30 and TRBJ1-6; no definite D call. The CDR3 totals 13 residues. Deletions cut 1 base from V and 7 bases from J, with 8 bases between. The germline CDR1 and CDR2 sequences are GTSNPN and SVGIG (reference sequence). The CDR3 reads CAWSDNWNSPLHF. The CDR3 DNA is TGTGCCTGGAGTGATAACTGGAATTCACCCCTCCACTTT.

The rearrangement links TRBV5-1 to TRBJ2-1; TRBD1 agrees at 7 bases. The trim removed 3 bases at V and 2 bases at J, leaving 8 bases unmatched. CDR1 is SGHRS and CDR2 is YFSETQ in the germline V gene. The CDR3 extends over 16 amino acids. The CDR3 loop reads CASSSQTGSTYNEQFF. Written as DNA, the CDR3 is TGCGCCAGCAGCTCTCAGACAGGGAGCACCTACAATGAGCAGTTCTTC.

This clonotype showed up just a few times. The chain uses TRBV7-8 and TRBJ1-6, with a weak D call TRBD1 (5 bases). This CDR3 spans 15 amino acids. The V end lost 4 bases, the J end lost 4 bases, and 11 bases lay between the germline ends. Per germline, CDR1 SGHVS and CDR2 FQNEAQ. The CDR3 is CASSSRDGYNSPLHF. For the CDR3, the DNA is TGTGCCAGCAGCTCCCGGGACGGTTATAATTCACCCCTCCACTTT.

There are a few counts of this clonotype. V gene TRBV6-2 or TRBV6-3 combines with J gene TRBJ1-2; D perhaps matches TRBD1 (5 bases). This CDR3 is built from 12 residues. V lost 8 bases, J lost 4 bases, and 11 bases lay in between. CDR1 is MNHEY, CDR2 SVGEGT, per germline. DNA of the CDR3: TGTGCCAGCGGAGAACAGGTCTATGGCTACACCTTC. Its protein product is CASGEQVYGYTF.

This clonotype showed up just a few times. CDR3: CASSRGPWDEQFF. CDR3 coding DNA: TGTGCCAGCAGCCGGGGGCCCTGGGATGAGCAGTTCTTC. This chain joins TRBV14 and TRBJ2-1, with D possibly being TRBD1 (6 bases). Trimming cost V 4 bases and J 8 bases, with 12 bases left between them. Germline CDR1 reads SGHDN; CDR2 reads FVKESK. The CDR3 length is 13 residues.

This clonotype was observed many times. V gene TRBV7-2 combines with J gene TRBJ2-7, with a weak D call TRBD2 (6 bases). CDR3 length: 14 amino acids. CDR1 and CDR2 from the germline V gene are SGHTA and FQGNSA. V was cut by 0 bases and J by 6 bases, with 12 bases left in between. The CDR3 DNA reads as TGTGCCAGCAGCTTAGCGGGGGGAAATGGCGAGCAGTACTTC. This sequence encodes CASSLAGGNGEQYF.

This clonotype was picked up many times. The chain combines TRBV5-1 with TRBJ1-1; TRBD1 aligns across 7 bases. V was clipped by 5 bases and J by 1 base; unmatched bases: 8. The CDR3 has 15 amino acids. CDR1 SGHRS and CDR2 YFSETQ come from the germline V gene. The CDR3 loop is CASRSGTAENTEAFF. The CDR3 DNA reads TGCGCCAGCAGATCAGGGACAGCAGAGAACACTGAAGCTTTCTTT.

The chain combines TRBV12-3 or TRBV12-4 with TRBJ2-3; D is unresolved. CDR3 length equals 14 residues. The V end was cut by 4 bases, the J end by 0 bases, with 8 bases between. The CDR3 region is CASSSGPSTDTQYF. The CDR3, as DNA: TGTGCCAGCAGTTCAGGCCCGAGCACAGATACGCAGTATTTT.

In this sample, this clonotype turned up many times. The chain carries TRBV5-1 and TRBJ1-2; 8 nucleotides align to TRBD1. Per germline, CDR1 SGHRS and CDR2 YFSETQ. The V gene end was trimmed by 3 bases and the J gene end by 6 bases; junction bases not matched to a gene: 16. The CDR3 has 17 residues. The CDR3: CASSSYKGQGRMDGYTF. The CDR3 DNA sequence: TGCGCCAGCAGCTCCTATAAAGGACAGGGAAGGATGGATGGCTACACCTTC.

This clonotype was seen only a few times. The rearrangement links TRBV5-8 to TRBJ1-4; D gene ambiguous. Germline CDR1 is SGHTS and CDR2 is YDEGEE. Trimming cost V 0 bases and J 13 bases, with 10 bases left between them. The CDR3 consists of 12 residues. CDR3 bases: TGTGCCAGCAGCTTGGTTGCCCGTGGACTGTTTTTT. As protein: CASSLVARGLFF. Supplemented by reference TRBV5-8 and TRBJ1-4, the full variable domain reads EAGVTQSPTHLIKTRGQQATLRCSPISGHTSVYWYQQALGLGLQFLLWYDEGEERNRGNFPPRFSGRQFPNYSSELNVNALELEDSALYLCASSLVARGLFFGSGTQLSVL.

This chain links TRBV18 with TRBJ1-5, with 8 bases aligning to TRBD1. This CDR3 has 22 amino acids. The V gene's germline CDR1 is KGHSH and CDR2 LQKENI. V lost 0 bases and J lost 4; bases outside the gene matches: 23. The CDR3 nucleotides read TGTGCCAGCTCACCACCGGGGAGGACAGGGACCAGTCTAAGAGGCGGGAATCAGCCCCAGCATTTT. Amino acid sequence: CASSPPGRTGTSLRGGNQPQHF.

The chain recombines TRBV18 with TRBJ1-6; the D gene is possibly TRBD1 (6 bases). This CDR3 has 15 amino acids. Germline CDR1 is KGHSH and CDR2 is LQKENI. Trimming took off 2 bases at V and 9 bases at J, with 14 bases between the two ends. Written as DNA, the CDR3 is TGTGCCAGCTCACCAGGGGTGAGGGGGGGTTCACCCCTCCACTTT. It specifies CASSPGVRGGSPLHF.

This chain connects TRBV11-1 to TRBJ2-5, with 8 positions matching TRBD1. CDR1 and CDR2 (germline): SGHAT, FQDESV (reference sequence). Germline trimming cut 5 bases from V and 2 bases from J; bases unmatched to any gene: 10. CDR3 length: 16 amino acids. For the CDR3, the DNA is TGTGCCAGCAGCAGCGGACAGGGACATACTCAAGAGACCCAGTACTTC. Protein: CASSSGQGHTQETQYF.

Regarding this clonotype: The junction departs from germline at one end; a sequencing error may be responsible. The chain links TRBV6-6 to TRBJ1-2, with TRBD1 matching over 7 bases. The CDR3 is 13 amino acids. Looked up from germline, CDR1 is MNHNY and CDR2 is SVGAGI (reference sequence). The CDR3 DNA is TGTGCCAGCAGACCCCCCGATTCGGCCCAGGGGGACTTC. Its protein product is CASRPPDSAQGDF.

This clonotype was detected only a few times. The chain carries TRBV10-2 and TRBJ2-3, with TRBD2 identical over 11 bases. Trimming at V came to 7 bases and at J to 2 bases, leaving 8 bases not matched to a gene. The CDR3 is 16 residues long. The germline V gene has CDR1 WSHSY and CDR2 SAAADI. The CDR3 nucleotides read TGCGCCAGCAATAGCGGGGGGGCAATCATCACAGATACGCAGTATTTT. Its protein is CASNSGGAIITDTQYF.

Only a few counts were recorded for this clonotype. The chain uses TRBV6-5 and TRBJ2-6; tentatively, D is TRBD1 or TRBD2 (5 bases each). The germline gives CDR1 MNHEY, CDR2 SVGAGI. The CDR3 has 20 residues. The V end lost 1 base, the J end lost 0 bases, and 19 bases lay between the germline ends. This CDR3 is CASSYLFVGTASSGANVLTF. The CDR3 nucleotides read TGTGCCAGCAGTTACTTGTTTGTCGGGACCGCGAGCTCTGGGGCCAACGTCCTGACTTTC.

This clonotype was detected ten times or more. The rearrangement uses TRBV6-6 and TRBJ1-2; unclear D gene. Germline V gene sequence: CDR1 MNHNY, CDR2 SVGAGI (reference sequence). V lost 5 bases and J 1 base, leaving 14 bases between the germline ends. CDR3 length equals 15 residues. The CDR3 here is CASSPTAQVNYGYTF. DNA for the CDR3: TGTGCCAGCAGTCCTACAGCACAAGTTAACTATGGCTACACCTTC.